The 12 T cell receptor beta chains below come from one sample, sequenced in a study of shared T cell receptors in the human thymus. The method was immunoSEQ multiplex PCR; TCRdb's version includes in-frame clones alone and lacks a portion of them. The sample consists of about 400,000 clones, roughly 94% of them appearing once. The sequenced sample consisted of thymocytes. The source of these receptors is a human donor.

The chain combines TRBV27 with TRBJ2-7; no clear D gene. CDR3 size: 14 residues. The V end lost 6 bases, the J end lost 3 bases, and 15 bases lay between the germline ends. Germline V gene lookup returns CDR1 MNHEY and CDR2 SMNVEV (reference sequence). The CDR3 here is CASRIDKSDYEQYF. CDR3 DNA sequence: TGTGCCAGCAGGATAGACAAGAGTGACTACGAGCAGTACTTC.

This sequence joins TRBV18 and TRBJ2-1, with 10 bases that match TRBD2. V gave up 1 base and J gave up 7 bases; unmatched junction bases: 7. This CDR3 comprises 16 residues. Germline values: CDR1 KGHSH, CDR2 LQKENI. Here the CDR3 DNA reads TGTGCCAGCTCACCACGGCTAGCGGGAGATAGGAATGAGCAGTTCTTC. The encoded protein is CASSPRLAGDRNEQFF. Full variable domain (remainder filled in from reference TRBV18 and TRBJ2-1): NAGVMQNPRHLVRRRGQEARLRCSPMKGHSHVYWYRQLPEEGLKFMVYLQKENIIDESGMPKERFSAEFPKEGPSILRIQQVVRGDSAAYFCASSPRLAGDRNEQFFGPGTRLTVL.

The chain joins TRBV29-1 to TRBJ2-7; D is unresolved. Trimming removed 4 bases at V and 3 bases at J, with 13 bases between. The CDR3 is 13 residues long. The germline gives CDR1 SQVTM, CDR2 ANQGSEA. CDR3 in amino acids: CSVGKESIYEQYF. CDR3 coding DNA: TGCAGCGTTGGAAAGGAATCAATCTACGAGCAGTACTTC.

The CDR3 bases are TGTGCCAGCAGTCATTCCTCGCAGGGCTCGGACACTGAAGCTTTCTTT. It is translated as CASSHSSQGSDTEAFF. The gene calls are TRBV28 and TRBJ1-1; D perhaps matches TRBD1 (5 bases). Germline assignment: CDR1 MDHEN and CDR2 SYDVKM. Trimming pared 5 bases from V and 3 bases from J, leaving 19 bases between. The CDR3 runs to 16 residues.

The chain employs TRBV28 and TRBJ1-3; D not resolved. The germline V gene encodes CDR1 MDHEN and CDR2 SYDVKM. The CDR3 length is 14 residues. Trimming pared 6 bases from V and 2 bases from J, leaving 11 bases between. The CDR3 is CASRILPAGNTIYF. The DNA of the CDR3 is TGTGCCAGCAGAATCCTCCCCGCTGGAAACACCATATATTTT.

The V gene is TRBV6-4, the J gene TRBJ2-6; TRBD1 is a possible D gene (6 bases). V was trimmed by 0 bases and J by 1 base, leaving 19 bases between them. From germline, CDR1 is MRHNA and CDR2 SNTAGT. The CDR3 totals 20 residues. The CDR3 DNA follows: TGTGCCAGCAGTGACTCGGGGACATTTTCGTTTGGGTCTGGGGCCAACGTCCTGACTTTC. Its protein is CASSDSGTFSFGSGANVLTF.

The genes are TRBV25-1 and TRBJ2-1; the D gene is possibly TRBD2 (5 bases). Germline CDR1 reads MGHDK; CDR2 reads SYGVNS. Trimming stripped 8 bases from V and 0 bases from J, with 14 bases between. CDR3 length equals 15 residues. The DNA of the CDR3 is TGTGCCAGCCTCGAAGCGGATAGCTCCTACAATGAGCAGTTCTTC. Translating gives CASLEADSSYNEQFF. Combining the CDR3 with reference TRBV25-1 and TRBJ2-1 gives the whole variable domain EADIYQTPRYLVIGTGKKITLECSQTMGHDKMYWYQQDPGMELHLIHYSYGVNSTEKGDLSSESTVSRIRTEHFPLTLESARPSHTSQYLCASLEADSSYNEQFFGPGTRLTVL.

V gene TRBV10-2 combines with J gene TRBJ2-5, with unresolved D. Trimming stripped 0 bases from V and 5 bases from J, with 7 bases between. This CDR3 region has 13 residues. Germline V CDR1 and CDR2: WSHSY, SAAADI. Here the CDR3 reads CASSESSMETQYF. The DNA for the CDR3 is TGCGCCAGCAGTGAGTCATCGATGGAGACCCAGTACTTC.

This clone has only one observation. Here the CDR3 reads CASSQGGLVQDTQYF. The DNA for the CDR3 is TGTGCCAGCAGCCAGGGGGGGTTAGTTCAAGATACGCAGTATTTT. This rearrangement joins TRBV7-9 to TRBJ2-3, with D perhaps TRBD1 or TRBD2 (7 bases each). V lost 5 bases to trimming and J lost 5 bases, with 17 bases between them. Germline V CDR1 and CDR2: SEHNR, FQNEAQ (reference sequence). The CDR3 is 15 amino acids.

This clone was observed a handful of times. The rearrangement joins TRBV27 to TRBJ1-2; maybe TRBD1 (6 bases). The CDR3 is made up of 14 amino acids. The germline CDR1 and CDR2 sequences are MNHEY and SMNVEV (reference sequence). Trimming left V 6 bases short and J 3 bases short, with 14 bases between. The CDR3 spells CASSPRQDYYGYTF. CDR3 DNA: TGTGCCAGCAGCCCTCGACAGGATTACTATGGCTACACCTTC.

The V gene is TRBV19, the J gene TRBJ2-2, with D possibly called TRBD1 or TRBD2 (5 bases each). V was clipped by 5 bases and J by 0 bases, with 13 bases between them. There are 16 residues in the CDR3. The germline V gene encodes CDR1 LNHDA and CDR2 SQIVND (reference sequence). This CDR3 reads CASSASGTPNTGELFF. The CDR3 coding sequence is TGTGCCAGTAGTGCCTCAGGGACCCCGAACACCGGGGAGCTGTTTTTT.

This chain connects TRBV7-9 to TRBJ2-2; 10 bases map to TRBD2. V lost 5 bases to trimming and J lost 4 bases; unmatched junction nucleotides: 7. The CDR3 has 16 residues. The germline gives CDR1 SEHNR, CDR2 FQNEAQ (reference sequence). DNA for the CDR3: TGTGCCAGCAGCCTCAGCGGGAGGGCTCGCACCGGGGAGCTGTTTTTT. Translating it yields CASSLSGRARTGELFF.